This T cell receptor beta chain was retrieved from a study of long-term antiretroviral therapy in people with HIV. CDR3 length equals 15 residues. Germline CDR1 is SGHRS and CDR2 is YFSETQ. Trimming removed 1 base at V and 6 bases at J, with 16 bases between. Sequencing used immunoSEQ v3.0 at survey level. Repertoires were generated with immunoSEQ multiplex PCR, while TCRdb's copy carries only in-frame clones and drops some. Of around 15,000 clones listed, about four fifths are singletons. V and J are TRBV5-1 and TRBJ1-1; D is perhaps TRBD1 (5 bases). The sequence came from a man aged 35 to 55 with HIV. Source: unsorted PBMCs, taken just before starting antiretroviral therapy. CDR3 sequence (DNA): TGCGCCAGCAGCTTGTATTCGAGGGGCGCGGCTGAAGCTTTCTTT. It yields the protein CASSLYSRGAAEAFF.